Listed below are T cell receptor beta chains from one sample, sequenced in a study of blood T cell repertoires in COVID-19. The table came from immunoSEQ multiplex PCR; TCRdb's copy has only in-frame clones and leaves some out. The repertoire holds 380,000 or so clones, with 70% to 90% as singletons. The sequenced material came from peripheral blood. These receptors were collected from an older woman with COVID-19, enrolled during active disease. CDR3s include the opening cysteine and the closing phenylalanine or tryptophan. A D gene is named only where the DNA matches it firmly. Expanded clones get a size class; other rows say once, few or many, or leave the size out.

>TRBV18|TRBD1|TRBJ2-7|-
TGTGCCAGCTCACCGGGACAGGGTCCCTACGAGCAGTACTTC
CASSPGQGPYEQYF
>TRBV7-2|TRBD2|TRBJ2-5|-
TGTGCCAGCAGCTTAGAGTCCTCTAGCGGGGGGGGGACCCAGTACTTC
CASSLESSSGGGTQYF
>TRBV3-1/TRBV3-2|TRBD1|TRBJ1-2|-
TGTGCCAGCAGAACCACGTCAACAGGGGGCGTCTATGGCTACACCTTC
CASRTTSTGGVYGYTF
>TRBV6-2/TRBV6-3|TRBD1|TRBJ1-2|-
TGTGCCAGCAGTCAACAGGGGATTGGCTATGGCTACACCTTC
CASSQQGIGYGYTF
>TRBV6-4|TRBD2|TRBJ2-3|-
TGTGCCAGCAGTAGGACTAGCGGGGGCACAGATACGCAGTATTTT
CASSRTSGGTDTQYF
>TRBV18|TRBD2|TRBJ2-3|-
TGTGCCAGCTCACCCTCGGGGGGATTGGATACGCAGTATTTT
CASSPSGGLDTQYF
>TRBV30|TRBD1|TRBJ2-7|-
TGTGCCTGGAGTAGGGACAGGGTCCTCTTC
CAWSRDRVLF
>TRBV24-1|TRBD2|TRBJ2-2|few
TGTGCCATCTTGACTAGCGGGGGGGCCGCCGGGGAGCTGTTTTTT
CAILTSGGAAGELFF
>TRBV18|-|TRBJ1-2|-
TGTGCCAGCTCACCAGGTACAGAGAACTATGGCTACACCTTC
CASSPGTENYGYTF
>TRBV4-1|-|TRBJ2-5|-
TGCGCCAGCAGCCAAAGGCTTGACTGGGAGACCCAGTACTTC
CASSQRLDWETQYF
>TRBV7-9|-|TRBJ1-1|once
TGTGCCAGCAGCTTAGCCGACAGTTATGAAGCTTTCTTT
CASSLADSYEAFF
>TRBV30|-|TRBJ2-5|-
TGTGCCTGGAGTGCTCAGCGAATTGTAGGTCAAACCCAGTACTTC
CAWSAQRIVGQTQYF
>TRBV15|TRBD1|TRBJ1-1|-
TGTGCCACCAGCAGTCCGACAGGGTGGACTGAAGCTTTCTTT
CATSSPTGWTEAFF
>TRBV4-3|-|TRBJ1-2|-
TGCGCCAGCAGCCAAGATGATGGGGCCGGTGGCTACACCTTC
CASSQDDGAGGYTF